This is a list of T cell receptor beta chains from one sample in a study of T cells in Graves' hyperthyroidism and ophthalmopathy. TCRdb re-analysed the multiplex PCR reads in MiXCR, keeping a single row per CDR3 protein. The sample includes about 600,000 distinct CDR3 sequences, approximately 16% of them seen just once. What was sequenced was blood. These TCRs come from a woman aged 40 to 50 with Graves' ophthalmopathy. The CDR3 runs from the conserved cysteine through the conserved F or W. Each record gives: V gene, clone size, D gene, J gene, CDR3 protein, CDR3 DNA. The D gene is left open where the match is weak. Clone size is shown for a subset of rows, as once, few, many or a class of expanded clone.

V: TRBV28; size: many; D: NA; J: TRBJ2-5; CDR3: CASTDTGPETQYF; DNA: TGTGCCAGCACGGATACAGGGCCAGAGACCCAGTACTTC
V: TRBV11-2; size: many; D: TRBD1; J: TRBJ1-2; CDR3: CASSSMGQGLGYGYTF; DNA: TGTGCCAGCAGCTCTATGGGACAGGGCCTCGGGTATGGCTACACCTTC
V: TRBV20-1; size: few; D: NA; J: TRBJ1-2; CDR3: CSASVVGGGYTF; DNA: TGCAGTGCTAGTGTCGTTGGTGGTGGCTACACCTTC
V: TRBV27; size: few; D: TRBD1; J: TRBJ1-6; CDR3: CASSPNRGSPLHF; DNA: TGTGCCAGCAGTCCAAACAGGGGTTCACCCCTCCACTTT
V: TRBV4-1; size: NA; D: NA; J: TRBJ2-6; CDR3: CASSQDWSGANVLTF; DNA: TGCGCCAGCAGCCAAGATTGGTCTGGGGCCAACGTCCTGACTTTC
V: TRBV6-2/TRBV6-3; size: many; D: TRBD1; J: TRBJ2-7; CDR3: CASSYSPGQGKEQYF; DNA: TGTGCCAGCAGTTACTCTCCGGGACAGGGTAAAGAGCAGTACTTC
V: TRBV29-1; size: NA; D: NA; J: TRBJ1-1; CDR3: CSVWKAESYTEAFF; DNA: TGCAGCGTTTGGAAGGCAGAAAGTTACACTGAAGCTTTCTTT
V: TRBV20-1; size: NA; D: NA; J: TRBJ2-7; CDR3: CSAPGPGDEQYF; DNA: TGCAGTGCTCCAGGGCCAGGCGACGAGCAGTACTTC
V: TRBV5-4; size: many; D: TRBD1; J: TRBJ2-2; CDR3: CASSFGTENTGELFF; DNA: TGTGCCAGCAGCTTCGGGACAGAGAACACCGGGGAGCTGTTTTTT
V: TRBV28; size: many; D: TRBD1; J: TRBJ1-1; CDR3: CASSYDRGLNTEAFF; DNA: TGTGCCAGCAGTTACGACAGGGGGCTGAACACTGAAGCTTTCTTT
V: TRBV7-9; size: many; D: NA; J: TRBJ1-1; CDR3: CASSFGWGGTEAFF; DNA: TGTGCCAGCAGCTTTGGTTGGGGGGGCACTGAAGCTTTCTTT
V: TRBV2; size: NA; D: NA; J: TRBJ1-2; CDR3: CASSEGVVNYGYTF; DNA: TGTGCCAGCAGTGAAGGAGTGGTGAACTATGGCTACACCTTC
V: TRBV30; size: NA; D: NA; J: TRBJ1-2; CDR3: CAWSVRGASYGYTF; DNA: TGTGCCTGGAGTGTACGGGGGGCTTCCTATGGCTACACCTTC
V: TRBV20-1; size: many; D: NA; J: TRBJ2-7; CDR3: CSATRGGSYEQYF; DNA: TGCAGTGCCACCCGGGGAGGCTCCTACGAGCAGTACTTC
V: TRBV28; size: many; D: NA; J: TRBJ2-3; CDR3: CASSGGGRGTDTQYF; DNA: TGTGCCAGCAGTGGTGGGGGCAGAGGCACAGATACGCAGTATTTT
V: TRBV20-1; size: many; D: TRBD2; J: TRBJ2-1; CDR3: CSAIVGAGRDNEQFF; DNA: TGCAGTGCTATCGTTGGAGCGGGGAGGGACAATGAGCAGTTCTTC
V: TRBV28; size: many; D: TRBD2; J: TRBJ2-1; CDR3: CASSLETSGASYNEQFF; DNA: TGTGCCAGCAGTTTAGAGACTAGCGGGGCCTCCTACAATGAGCAGTTCTTC
V: TRBV27; size: few; D: NA; J: TRBJ2-3; CDR3: CASSLSLGQGRTDTQYF; DNA: TGTGCCAGCAGTCTATCCCTAGGGCAGGGTAGGACAGATACGCAGTATTTT
V: TRBV28; size: many; D: TRBD2; J: TRBJ2-2; CDR3: CASSSGGRPSGELFF; DNA: TGTGCCAGCAGTAGCGGGGGGCGCCCCTCCGGGGAGCTGTTTTTT
V: TRBV11-3; size: many; D: TRBD1; J: TRBJ2-7; CDR3: CASSPRTGGSEQYF; DNA: TGTGCCAGCAGCCCGAGGACAGGAGGCTCCGAGCAGTACTTC
V: TRBV6-1; size: NA; D: TRBD1; J: TRBJ1-1; CDR3: CASRERGLDTEAFF; DNA: TGTGCCAGTAGGGAGAGGGGGCTGGACACTGAAGCTTTCTTT
V: TRBV5-1; size: NA; D: NA; J: TRBJ2-7; CDR3: CASSFSGTYDEQYF; DNA: TGTGCCAGCAGCTTCTCCGGGACGTACGACGAGCAGTACTTC
V: TRBV6-1; size: many; D: TRBD2; J: TRBJ2-1; CDR3: CASSEAGTRGNEQFF; DNA: TGTGCCAGCAGTGAAGCCGGGACTAGGGGGAATGAGCAGTTCTTC
V: TRBV28; size: NA; D: NA; J: TRBJ1-2; CDR3: CASWTTNYGYTF; DNA: TGTGCCAGCTGGACAACTAACTATGGCTACACCTTC
V: TRBV10-3; size: few; D: NA; J: TRBJ1-4; CDR3: CAISHGAGEKLFF; DNA: TGTGCCATCAGTCATGGGGCTGGTGAAAAACTGTTTTTT
V: TRBV6-1; size: NA; D: NA; J: TRBJ1-2; CDR3: CASSEVFARGGYTF; DNA: TGTGCCAGCAGTGAAGTGTTTGCCCGGGGGGGCTACACCTTC
V: TRBV20-1; size: many; D: NA; J: TRBJ2-5; CDR3: CSARQGLETQYF; DNA: TGCAGTGCTAGACAGGGGTTAGAGACCCAGTACTTC
V: TRBV20-1; size: few; D: NA; J: TRBJ1-2; CDR3: CSAPPGQIHGYTF; DNA: TGCAGTGCACCTCCGGGACAAATTCATGGCTACACCTTC
V: TRBV6-2/TRBV6-3; size: NA; D: TRBD2; J: TRBJ2-2; CDR3: CASSRSGTSGGDVTGELFF; DNA: TGTGCCAGCAGTCGGTCCGGGACTAGCGGGGGGGATGTCACCGGGGAGCTGTTTTTT
V: TRBV5-1; size: NA; D: NA; J: TRBJ2-5; CDR3: CASSSGTLAETQYF; DNA: TGTGCCAGCAGCTCCGGGACGCTCGCGGAGACCCAGTACTTC
V: TRBV30; size: few; D: NA; J: TRBJ2-5; CDR3: CAWGTFGHQLETQYF; DNA: TGTGCCTGGGGGACCTTTGGACACCAATTAGAGACCCAGTACTTC
V: TRBV6-1; size: many; D: NA; J: TRBJ2-5; CDR3: CASSEAAGLLETQYF; DNA: TGTGCCAGCAGTGAAGCCGCAGGGCTTCTAGAGACCCAGTACTTC
V: TRBV27; size: few; D: TRBD2; J: TRBJ2-3; CDR3: CASSPWAGGTDTQYF; DNA: TGTGCCAGCAGCCCCTGGGCGGGGGGGACAGATACGCAGTATTTT
V: TRBV6-1; size: many; D: NA; J: TRBJ1-1; CDR3: CASSSGAMNTEAFF; DNA: TGTGCCAGCAGCTCCGGGGCAATGAACACTGAAGCTTTCTTT
V: TRBV20-1; size: few; D: NA; J: TRBJ2-7; CDR3: CSGRGGAYEQYF; DNA: TGCAGTGGAAGGGGGGGGGCCTACGAGCAGTACTTC
V: TRBV6-9; size: once; D: NA; J: TRBJ1-1; CDR3: CASSYGGAPLRPFF; DNA: TGTGCCAGCAGTTACGGGGGGGCACCTCTACGTCCTTTCTTT
V: TRBV12-3/TRBV12-4; size: few; D: TRBD1; J: TRBJ1-5; CDR3: CASSFSRQGAQPQHF; DNA: TGTGCCAGCAGTTTCAGCCGACAGGGGGCACAGCCCCAGCATTTT
V: TRBV30; size: many; D: TRBD2; J: TRBJ2-1; CDR3: CAWSGPKPSGGSSYNEQFF; DNA: TGTGCCTGGAGTGGCCCAAAACCTAGCGGGGGGTCCTCCTACAATGAGCAGTTCTTC
V: TRBV3-1; size: many; D: NA; J: TRBJ1-6; CDR3: CASSQQPLGNNSPLHF; DNA: TGTGCCAGCAGCCAACAACCCCTCGGGAATAATTCACCCCTCCACTTT
V: TRBV5-1; size: NA; D: NA; J: TRBJ2-7; CDR3: CASTPDSPYEQYF; DNA: TGCGCCAGCACCCCGGACAGTCCCTACGAGCAGTACTTC
V: TRBV7-2; size: many; D: TRBD2; J: TRBJ2-1; CDR3: CASSSRGGAGRYNEQFF; DNA: TGTGCCAGCAGCTCGCGCGGGGGGGCCGGTCGCTACAATGAGCAGTTCTTC